The source of this TCR beta chain is a study of cytomegalovirus exposure and HLA in healthy donors. PCR employed 60 Vbeta and 13 Jbeta primers. The assay was immunoSEQ multiplex PCR, and TCRdb's table has in-frame clones only and misses some. The sample shows over 70,000 clones, approximately 74% of them seen only once. Germline loops: CDR1 SGHDT, CDR2 YYEEEE. The CDR3 has 16 amino acids. V was trimmed by 4 bases and J by 10 bases, leaving 25 bases between them. V usage is TRBV5-6 and J usage is TRBJ2-3; possibly TRBD2 for D (6 bases). The clonotype originates from a man aged 25-45 years in good health and CMV-seropositive. Source material: PBMCs. CDR3 region: CASSRYVRDSGRSQYF. The CDR3 region has the DNA TGTGCCAGCAGCCGATACGTCCGGGACTCAGGGAGATCGCAGTATTTT.